This TCR beta chain stems from a study of regulatory T cells in long-lasting Graves disease. Study-wide context: Persistent cases took antithyroid drugs over 5 years and stayed TSH receptor antibody positive.

Looked up from germline, CDR1 is KGHDR and CDR2 is SFDVKD. Trimming removed 4 bases from V and 0 bases from J; junction bases left unmatched: 6. This CDR3 contains 16 residues. The sample's time point: persistent/refractory GD, antithyroid drugs over 5 years with positive TRAb. There was RNA extracted from PBMCs, and the TCR library was made from it. In this cohort, patients came from an endocrinology department located in Xi'an, China. The TCR beta library used iRepertoire HTBI primers with Arm-PCR amplification of CDR3. Per the authors' pipeline: Sequenced samples collectively carried 62 TRBV and around 15 TRBJ segments. Each CDR3 protein is one row after TCRdb ran MiXCR on the multiplex PCR reads. TCRdb assigned the V and J calls; the authors' analysis was not used. The sample yields around 500,000 distinct CDR3 sequences, around 21% seen once.

This rearrangement joins TRBV24-1 to TRBJ2-7, with 9 bases aligning to TRBD1. The source was peripheral blood mononuclear cells (PBMCs), collected when the disease was refractory, from a patient treated with antithyroid drugs. The clonotype comes from a female donor with Graves disease. CDR3: CATSDNGQGSSYEQYF. CDR3 nucleotides: TGTGCCACCAGTGACAACGGACAGGGGAGCTCCTACGAGCAGTACTTC.